This is a list of T cell receptor beta chains from one sample in a study of blood T cell repertoires in COVID-19. Assay: immunoSEQ multiplex PCR; the TCRdb copy retains only in-frame clones and omits some. The data show 150,000 to 200,000 clones, 70% to 90% seen once. Sequencing was done on a sample of peripheral blood. Receptors were obtained from a woman aged 55-75 years with COVID-19, enrolled during active disease. Both conserved end residues are part of each CDR3.

j_gene | v_gene | CDR3aa
TRBJ2-7 | TRBV29-1 | CSASGTSGSFSYEQYF
TRBJ2-7 | TRBV4-1 | CASSQSLGGYEQYF
TRBJ2-7 | TRBV28 | CASSLGLAGVSYEQYF
TRBJ2-1 | TRBV6-6 | CASSPRGGLGYYNEQFF
TRBJ2-5 | TRBV6-2/TRBV6-3 | CASSARRDRQETQYF
TRBJ2-7 | TRBV19 | CASSIRTSGTYEQYF
TRBJ2-7 | TRBV11-2 | CASSLEGTGGHEQYF
TRBJ2-1 | TRBV5-1 | CASSLDGRGYNEQFF
TRBJ2-7 | TRBV3-1/TRBV3-2 | CASSRSGTRYEQYF
TRBJ2-7 | TRBV15 | CATSRIGQGPAYEQYF
TRBJ2-7 | TRBV30 | CAWSVGGFEQYF
TRBJ2-7 | TRBV9 | CASSISAGDANEQYF
TRBJ2-7 | TRBV4-3 | CASSQGRGLEQYF
TRBJ2-5 | TRBV19 | CASSIAGTGGVKTQYF
TRBJ1-1 | TRBV19 | CASSARTGRTEAFF
TRBJ1-2 | TRBV28 | CASSFGETVGYGYTF
TRBJ1-1 | TRBV6-5 | CASSYWADRGEAFF
TRBJ2-1 | TRBV7-2 | CASSPRRGEQFF
TRBJ2-7 | TRBV10-2 | CASSVAGSSYEQYF
TRBJ2-5 | TRBV21-1 | CASSNGLAGGSETQYF
TRBJ2-1 | TRBV5-6 | CASSLPSGPTWGEQFF
TRBJ2-1 | TRBV6-2/TRBV6-3 | CASSYHAGEIYNEQFF
TRBJ1-2 | TRBV24-1 | CATRDNWGYTF
TRBJ1-5 | TRBV2 | CASLNGRSSNQPQHF
TRBJ2-4 | TRBV4-2 | CASSLEGDSIQYF
TRBJ2-1 | TRBV7-6 | CASNLGNEQFF
TRBJ1-3 | TRBV9 | CASSVVDRPGNTIYF
TRBJ1-5 | TRBV10-2 | CASGEGDQPQHF
TRBJ1-4 | TRBV13 | CASSRVGLTNEKLFF
TRBJ2-1 | TRBV6-2/TRBV6-3 | CASSYRPRSRGDEQFF
TRBJ2-1 | TRBV27 | CASSPRDRGRGEQFF
TRBJ2-3 | TRBV6-2/TRBV6-3 | CASSSGTRADTQYF
TRBJ2-7 | TRBV24-1 | CATSDLRRTGAEQYF
TRBJ1-5 | TRBV2 | CASSRGNQPQHF
TRBJ2-5 | TRBV28 | CASSLPRDQETQYF
TRBJ1-1 | TRBV12-5 | CASGPGTGDTEAFF
TRBJ2-4 | TRBV24-1 | CATSDYTGGLGKNIQYF
TRBJ2-3 | TRBV5-1 | CASSADRNTDTQYF
TRBJ2-6 | TRBV5-1 | CASSLGLAGRYSGANVLTF
TRBJ1-1 | TRBV27 | CASSLLDSNTEAFF
TRBJ1-6 | TRBV11-2 | CASSSSGSYNSPLHF